In this sample, the clone carrying this T cell receptor beta chain turned up a few times. The target antigen is unknown. The data originate from a study of CD8 T cells in ankylosing spondylitis. Study-wide results and limits: Clones linked with disease were CD8+ and fairly uncommon in the peripheral blood. A TCR beta motif of several highly homologous variants appeared characteristic of ankylosing spondylitis blood.

Molecular-barcoded quantitative 5'-RACE produced these TCR beta libraries. TCRdb ran MiXCR on the 5' RACE reads and lists one entry per CDR3 protein. The sample includes roughly 700,000 distinct CDR3 sequences, about 20% of them seen just once. CDR3 size: 16 residues. Trimming removed 0 bases from V and 1 base from J; junction bases left unmatched: 4. Germline V gene sequence: CDR1 MDHEN, CDR2 SYDVKM. Sequencing was done on a sample of blood, either unsorted or a sorted T cell fraction (not recorded which). The sequence derives from a male donor with ankylosing spondylitis. The chain combines TRBV28 with TRBJ2-5; 8 bases agree with TRBD1. The CDR3 loop is CASSLWGDRSQETQYF. Here the CDR3 DNA reads TGTGCCAGCAGTTTATGGGGGGACAGGAGCCAAGAGACCCAGTACTTC.